This T cell receptor beta chain stems from a study of T cell responses to AZD1222 COVID-19 vaccine. Germline V lookup: CDR1 SGHAT, CDR2 FQNNGV. The CDR3 runs 12 residues. Trimming cost V 5 bases and J 5 bases, with 9 bases left between them. Generated by immunoSEQ multiplex PCR, the TCRdb table keeps only in-frame clones and is missing some. The table includes fewer than 150,000 clones, 90% detected once. This receptor was identified in an adult in good health. This rearrangement joins TRBV11-2 to TRBJ2-5, with D unresolved. This specimen was peripheral blood, taken on day 0 of AZD1222 vaccination. CDR3 amino acids: CASSLGWETQYF. CDR3 in DNA: TGTGCCAGCAGCCTAGGATGGGAGACCCAGTACTTC.